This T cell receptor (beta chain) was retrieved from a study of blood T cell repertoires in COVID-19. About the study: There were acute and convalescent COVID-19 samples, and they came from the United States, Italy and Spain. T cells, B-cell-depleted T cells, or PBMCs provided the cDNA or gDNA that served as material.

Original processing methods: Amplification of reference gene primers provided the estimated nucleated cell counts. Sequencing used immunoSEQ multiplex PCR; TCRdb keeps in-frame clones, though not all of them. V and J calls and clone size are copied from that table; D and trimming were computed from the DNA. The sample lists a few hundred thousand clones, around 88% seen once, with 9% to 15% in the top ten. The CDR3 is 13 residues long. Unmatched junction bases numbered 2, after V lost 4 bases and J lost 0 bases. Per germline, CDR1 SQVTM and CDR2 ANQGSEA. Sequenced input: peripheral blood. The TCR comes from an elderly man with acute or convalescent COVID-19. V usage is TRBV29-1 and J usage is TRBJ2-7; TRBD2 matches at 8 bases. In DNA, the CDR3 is TGCAGCGTTGTCAGCGGGAGCTCCTACGAGCAGTACTTC. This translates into CSVVSGSSYEQYF.